This T cell receptor beta chain was captured in a study of blood T cell repertoires in COVID-19. Study-level information: Both acute and convalescent COVID-19 samples were obtained from the United States, Italy and Spain.

In the original processing: Estimates of nucleated cell counts were drawn from the amplification of reference gene primers. Clones were sequenced by immunoSEQ multiplex PCR, and TCRdb holds only the in-frame ones, with some missing. V and J calls and clone size are those listed in that table; D and trimming were worked out from the DNA. Of approximately 300,000 clones in the sample, roughly 84% were seen once. Germline CDR1 reads MNHEY; CDR2 reads SMNVEV (reference sequence). Trimming shortened V by 6 bases and J by 0 bases, and 6 bases separated the two germline ends. The CDR3 loop spans 14 amino acids. Seattle-derived patients entered the study during active infection and were followed longitudinally.

The receptor was isolated from a person aged 65-85 years with COVID-19, enrolled during active disease. The chain employs TRBV27 and TRBJ1-6; D call uncertain. The sequencing sample was made of peripheral blood. As DNA, the CDR3 is TGTGCCAGCAGACCTAGCTCCTATAATTCACCCCTCCACTTT. It yields the protein CASRPSSYNSPLHF.